This T cell receptor beta chain was sequenced during a study of blood T cell repertoires in COVID-19. Background on the study: Some COVID-19 samples were acute and others convalescent; all came from the United States, Italy and Spain. PBMCs, B-cell-depleted T cells, or T cells were the source of the cDNA or gDNA that made up the material.

CDR3 size: 12 residues. Trimming left V 1 base short and J 7 bases short, with 7 bases between. CDR1 and CDR2 (germline): LGHDT, YNNKEL (reference sequence). Per the original data handling: Amplification of reference gene primers provided the estimated nucleated cell counts. Assay: immunoSEQ multiplex PCR; the TCRdb copy retains only in-frame clones and omits some. The DNA gave D and trimming, while V, J and clone size come from that table. The data show about 88,000 clones, over 75% seen once. The material sequenced was peripheral blood. The chain joins TRBV3-1 (or the pseudogene TRBV3-2) to TRBJ2-5, with a possible D match to TRBD2 (5 bases). The source of this sequence is a woman of 80 years or more with acute or convalescent COVID-19. The CDR3 DNA reads TGTGCCAGCAGCCAAGGACGGGGGACCCAGTACTTC. Amino acid sequence: CASSQGRGTQYF.